A single sample gave rise to the 21 T cell receptor beta chains below, sequenced in a study of T cell repertoires in cytomegalovirus infection. TCRdb re-called the reads through MiXCR, storing one row per CDR3 protein. The top ten hold 20% to 30% of the sample, which has roughly 500,000 distinct CDR3 sequences, 16% seen once. The sample comprised CD8+ T cells from PBMCs. The receptors here all came from a human donor in good health (CMV status not recorded). Some clones in this sample may be carry-over from other donors' samples.

This clonotype was seen only once. The rearrangement joins TRBV5-1 to TRBJ1-1; the D gene is possibly TRBD1 (5 bases). This CDR3 is built from 15 residues. Germline V gene sequence: CDR1 SGHRS, CDR2 YFSETQ. V was pared by 0 bases and J by 2 bases, with 11 bases between. The CDR3 reads CASSLGGHLNTEAFF. The CDR3 DNA follows: TGCGCCAGCAGCTTGGGTGGACACCTAAACACTGAAGCTTTCTTT.

In its sample, this clonotype was seen many times. This chain links TRBV7-3 with TRBJ2-1; 10 bases fit TRBD1. The CDR3 contains 15 residues. J was trimmed by 7 bases and V by 2 bases; bases with no gene match: 5. Germline lookup yields CDR1 SGHTA and CDR2 FQGTGA. The CDR3 region is CASSLDRGLGNEQFF. The CDR3 nucleotides read TGTGCCAGCAGCTTAGACAGGGGGCTAGGAAATGAGCAGTTCTTC.

V usage is TRBV19 and J usage is TRBJ2-1; possibly TRBD2 for D (6 bases). Germline V lookup: CDR1 LNHDA, CDR2 SQIVND (reference sequence). This CDR3 contains 13 residues. V lost 9 bases to trimming and J lost 7 bases, with 16 bases between them. CDR3 sequence reads: CASAGTVENEQFF. Written as DNA, the CDR3 is TGTGCCAGCGCCGGGACTGTCGAGAATGAGCAGTTCTTC.

Ten or more counts support this clonotype. The chain links TRBV7-9 to TRBJ2-3; D remains ambiguous. The ends were cut back, 2 bases at V and 4 bases at J, with 10 bases in the middle. This CDR3 spans 14 amino acids. From germline, CDR1 is SEHNR and CDR2 FQNEAQ (reference sequence). The CDR3 region is CASSLTLRPDTQYF. The CDR3, as DNA: TGTGCCAGCAGCTTAACCCTTCGCCCAGATACGCAGTATTTT.

Ten or more counts support this clonotype. The V gene is TRBV10-3, the J gene TRBJ1-2, with no clear D. The CDR3 consists of 11 residues. Trimming removed 0 bases at V and 6 bases at J, with 2 bases between. Germline CDR1 ENHRY, CDR2 SYGVKD. The CDR3 coding sequence is TGTGCCATCAGTGAGTCGGATGGCTACACCTTC. Its translation is CAISESDGYTF.

In its sample, this clonotype was seen many times. V is TRBV7-9 and J is TRBJ2-5, with D perhaps matching TRBD2 (6 bases). This CDR3 has 16 amino acids. Per germline, CDR1 SEHNR and CDR2 FQNEAQ (reference sequence). The V end lost 5 bases, the J end lost 1 base, and 17 bases lay between the germline ends. In DNA form, the CDR3 reads TGTGCCAGCAGCGAAGGGGAGGTTCATCTCCAAGAGACCCAGTACTTC. Encoded protein: CASSEGEVHLQETQYF.

This clonotype was picked up many times. The rearrangement uses TRBV5-4 and TRBJ1-3; D is undetermined. The CDR3 contains 14 residues. With 7 bases removed from V and 4 bases from J, the gap between germline ends came to 15 bases. Germline V gene sequence: CDR1 SGHNT, CDR2 YYREEE (reference sequence). This chain's CDR3 is CASSGRGSGNTIYF. CDR3 in DNA: TGTGCCAGCTCCGGACGGGGATCGGGAAACACCATATATTTT.

There are many counts of this clonotype. J is TRBJ1-2 and V is TRBV11-2; 8 nucleotides agree with TRBD1. Germline values: CDR1 SGHAT, CDR2 FQNNGV. CDR3 length: 16 residues. V gave up 6 bases and J gave up 5 bases; unmatched junction bases: 14. In nucleotides, the CDR3 is TGTGCCAGCAGTTCTATGGCCGGGACAGGATTTTATGGCTACACCTTC. Translating it yields CASSSMAGTGFYGYTF.

The chain joins TRBV3-1 to TRBJ2-3, with D perhaps TRBD2 (6 bases). CDR1 is LGHDT, CDR2 YNNKEL, per germline (reference sequence). V lost 4 bases to trimming and J lost 2 bases, with 13 bases between them. The CDR3 sequence is 15 residues long. The CDR3 is CASSPGLGPTDTQYF. Here the CDR3 DNA reads TGTGCCAGCAGCCCGGGACTCGGACCCACAGATACGCAGTATTTT.

J is TRBJ2-2 and V is TRBV27, with D perhaps TRBD2 (6 bases). Deletions cut 7 bases from V and 1 base from J, with 19 bases between. The CDR3 totals 17 residues. Germline loops: CDR1 MNHEY, CDR2 SMNVEV (reference sequence). The CDR3 bases are TGTGCCAGCACGGCCCGACTCGGGGACTTGAACACCGGGGAGCTGTTTTTT. This gives the protein CASTARLGDLNTGELFF.

This clonotype was counted many times. V usage is TRBV6-6 and J usage is TRBJ1-1; tentative D call: TRBD1 (5 bases). The ends were cut back, 2 bases at V and 0 bases at J, with 7 bases in the middle. Germline-derived CDR1 and CDR2 are MNHNY and SVGAGI (reference sequence). The CDR3 is made up of 14 amino acids. Written as DNA, the CDR3 is TGTGCCAGCAGTTACCAGGGATTGAACACTGAAGCTTTCTTT. Translating gives CASSYQGLNTEAFF.

This clonotype was seen more than once but under ten times. V usage is TRBV14 and J usage is TRBJ2-3, with D possibly TRBD2 on 6 matching bases. This CDR3 spans 15 amino acids. Germline CDR1 is SGHDN and CDR2 is FVKESK. V lost 1 base to trimming and J lost 1 base, with 9 bases between them. CDR3 bases: TGTGCCAGCAGCCAAGCGGGAGACCGCACAGATACGCAGTATTTT. Its protein is CASSQAGDRTDTQYF. The entire variable domain, with the rest obtained from reference TRBV14 and TRBJ2-3, is as follows: EAGVTQFPSHSVIEKGQTVTLRCDPISGHDNLYWYRRVMGKEIKFLLHFVKESKQDESGMPNNRFLAERTGGTYSTLKVQPAELEDSGVYFCASSQAGDRTDTQYFGPGTRLTVL.

A remark on this clonotype: A much more abundant neighbour one base away suggests this may be a read error. V is TRBV27 and J is TRBJ1-1; D is unclear. This CDR3 has 14 residues. V lost 5 bases and J lost 4, with 14 bases in between. From germline, CDR1 is MNHEY and CDR2 SMNVEV (reference sequence). The CDR3 nucleotides read TGTGCCAGCAGTAATGATGGGGAAGGCACTGAAGCTTTCTTT. This sequence encodes CASSNDGEGTEAFF.

The chain links TRBV6-5 to TRBJ2-6; D is unclear. This CDR3 contains 19 residues. CDR1 and CDR2 from the germline V gene are MNHEY and SVGAGI. V was trimmed by 3 bases and J by 0 bases, leaving 18 bases between them. DNA of the CDR3: TGTGCCAGCAGTTATCTACGGCAGACCCATAGCTCTGGGGCCAACGTCCTGACTTTC. This gives the protein CASSYLRQTHSSGANVLTF.

The rearrangement joins TRBV6-1 to TRBJ2-5, with 14 bases that match TRBD2. The germline V gene has CDR1 MNHNS and CDR2 SASEGT. CDR3 length: 17 residues. The junction had 11 bases not matched to a gene; V was cut back by 6 bases and J by 5 bases. CDR3 in DNA: TGTGCCAGCAGATCGAGACTAGCGGGGGGGCTCAGGGAGACCCAGTACTTC. Its translation is CASRSRLAGGLRETQYF.

The chain carries TRBV2 and TRBJ2-7; weak D call: TRBD1 (9 bases). This CDR3 region has 14 residues. V was cut by 7 bases and J by 7 bases, with 20 bases left in between. Per the germline V gene, CDR1 is SNHLY and CDR2 is FYNNEI. DNA for the CDR3: TGTGCCAGCACCCTGACAGGGGGACTAGGAGAGCAGTACTTC. It encodes CASTLTGGLGEQYF.

CDR3 loop: CATSSIGGTGELFF. The CDR3 region has the DNA TGTGCCACCAGCTCTATCGGGGGAACCGGGGAGCTGTTTTTT. V usage is TRBV15 and J usage is TRBJ2-2, with D maybe TRBD2 (6 bases). Germline V CDR1 and CDR2: LNHNV, YYDKDF (reference sequence). V lost 5 bases and J lost 5, with 12 bases in between. This CDR3 comprises 14 residues.

This clonotype has ten or more counts. The chain has TRBV7-2 and TRBJ1-2, with a possible D match to TRBD1 (5 bases). Deletions cut 5 bases from V and 3 bases from J, with 10 bases between. Germline lookup yields CDR1 SGHTA and CDR2 FQGNSA. CDR3 length: 13 residues. DNA of the CDR3: TGTGCCAGCAGCCCGGGGGGGGACTATGGCTACACCTTC. Protein product: CASSPGGDYGYTF.

This clonotype was recorded at least ten times. J is TRBJ2-7 and V is TRBV5-1; the D gene is possibly TRBD1 (6 bases). Germline V gives CDR1 SGHRS, CDR2 YFSETQ. The CDR3 runs 14 residues. The V gene lost 4 bases and the J gene lost 0 bases, with 11 bases spanning the gap. CDR3 nucleotides: TGCGCCAGCAGCAACCGGGACATCTCCTACGAGCAGTACTTC. Amino acids: CASSNRDISYEQYF. Filled out from reference TRBV5-1 and TRBJ2-7, the complete variable domain reads KAGVTQTPRYLIKTRGQQVTLSCSPISGHRSVSWYQQTPGQGLQFLFEYFSETQRNKGNFPGRFSGRQFSNSRSEMNVSTLELGDSALYLCASSNRDISYEQYFGPGTRLTVT.

As to this clonotype: One junction end disagrees with the germline gene, perhaps due to a read error. V is TRBV7-9 and J is TRBJ1-4; D unclear. The germline V gene encodes CDR1 SEHNR and CDR2 FQNEAQ (reference sequence). CDR3 length equals 16 residues. In nucleotides, the CDR3 is TGTGCCAGCAGCTTAGCGTCGAGTAGGGCGCATGAAAGACTGTTTTTT. This gives the protein CASSLASSRAHERLFF.

This chain joins TRBV7-9 and TRBJ2-2; the D is unclear. CDR3 length: 14 residues. Germline CDR1 and CDR2: SEHNR and FQNEAQ (reference sequence). V lost 8 bases to trimming and J lost 0 bases, with 10 bases between them. CDR3 coding DNA: TGTGCCAGCGGCTACGGATCGAACACCGGGGAGCTGTTTTTT. Its translation is CASGYGSNTGELFF.